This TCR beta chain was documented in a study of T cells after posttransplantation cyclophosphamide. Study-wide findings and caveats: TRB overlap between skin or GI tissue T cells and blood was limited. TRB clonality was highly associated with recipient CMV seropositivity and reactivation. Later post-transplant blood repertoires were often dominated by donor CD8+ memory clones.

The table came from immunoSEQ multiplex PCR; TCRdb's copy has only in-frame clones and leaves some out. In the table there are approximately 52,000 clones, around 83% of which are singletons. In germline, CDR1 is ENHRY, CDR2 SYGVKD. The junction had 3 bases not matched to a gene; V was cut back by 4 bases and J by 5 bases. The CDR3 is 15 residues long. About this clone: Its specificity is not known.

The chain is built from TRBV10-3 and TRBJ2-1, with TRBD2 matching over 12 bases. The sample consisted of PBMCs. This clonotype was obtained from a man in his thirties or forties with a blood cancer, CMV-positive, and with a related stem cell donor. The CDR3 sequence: CAISASSGRDNEQFF. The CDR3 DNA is TGTGCCATCAGTGCCTCTAGCGGGAGGGACAATGAGCAGTTCTTC.